A selection of T cell receptor beta chains follows, all from one sample in a study of T cell clones after liver transplantation. These receptors lack a known antigen. TCRdb's copy holds only in-frame clones and misses some; the assay was immunoSEQ multiplex PCR. The sample has about 2,900 clones, approximately 20% seen once. The sample was CD4+ T cells from PBMCs cultured with third-party cells. Receptors were obtained from a human patient who received a liver transplant. Some T cells may trace back to the graft donor. Each CDR3 is given with its conserved first and last residue. The order of the fields is V gene, J gene, CDR3 protein.

TRBV4-3	TRBJ1-2	CASSQDRPTSGYTF
TRBV7-2	TRBJ2-1	CASSLVVWEDEFF
TRBV6-5	TRBJ1-1	CASTQQGASNTEAFF
TRBV30	TRBJ1-1	CAWSILQWFEAFF
TRBV2	TRBJ1-1	CASSERAILNTEAFF
TRBV5-4	TRBJ1-5	CASSLQGNQPQHF
TRBV4-2	TRBJ2-1	CASSQDRAGVYNEQFF
TRBV6-5	TRBJ1-1	CASSPWVGTEAFF
TRBV5-6	TRBJ1-1	CASSLGRWTEAFF
TRBV7-2	TRBJ2-7	CASRPTGSTYEQYF
TRBV6-5	TRBJ2-3	CASRTSGTDTQYF
TRBV25-1	TRBJ2-3	CASSVDRWTDTQYF
TRBV6-1	TRBJ1-3	CASSEVIQGLGNTIYF
TRBV11-1	TRBJ1-3	CASSRDSSYSGNTIYF
TRBV7-8	TRBJ2-1	CASSLDRGPYNEQFF
TRBV29-1	TRBJ2-1	CSVEVRYNEQFF
TRBV18	TRBJ1-2	CASSRVGDRYGYTF
TRBV4-1	TRBJ2-1	CASSQPGLAAYNEQFF
TRBV11-2	TRBJ2-5	CASSFVPGQETQYF
TRBV7-6	TRBJ2-6	CASSFIGGLGANVLTF
TRBV30	TRBJ1-1	CAWSQPGFRNTEAFF
TRBV5-3	TRBJ2-7	CASSEPGGGVAEQYF
TRBV7-2	TRBJ2-7	CASSNPWVSYEQYF
TRBV7-9	TRBJ1-5	CASSSSAATQPQHF
TRBV28	TRBJ2-4	CASSFLEPKNIQYF
TRBV28	TRBJ1-5	CASSLTSGGTGNQPQHF
TRBV4-2	TRBJ1-4	CASSLSPGQGGEKLFF
TRBV5-4	TRBJ2-7	CASSFGLAGPYEQYF
TRBV15	TRBJ1-4	CATSPGDNEKLFF
TRBV9	TRBJ1-3	CASSPMGGSGNTIYF
TRBV7-3	TRBJ2-1	CASSLRAGAPGEQFF
TRBV10-1	TRBJ2-1	CASSESKRVVYNEQFF